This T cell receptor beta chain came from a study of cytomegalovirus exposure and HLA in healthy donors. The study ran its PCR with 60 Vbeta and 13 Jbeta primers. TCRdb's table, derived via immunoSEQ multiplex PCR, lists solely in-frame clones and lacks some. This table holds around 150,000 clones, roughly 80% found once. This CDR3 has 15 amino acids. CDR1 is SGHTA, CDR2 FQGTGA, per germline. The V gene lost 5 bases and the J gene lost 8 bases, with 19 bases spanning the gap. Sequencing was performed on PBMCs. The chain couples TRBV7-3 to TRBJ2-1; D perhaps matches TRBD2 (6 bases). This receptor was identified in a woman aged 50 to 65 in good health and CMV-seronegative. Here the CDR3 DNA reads TGTGCCAGCAGCCTCGGGGTCGGGGGAACCTATGAGCAGTTCTTC. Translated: CASSLGVGGTYEQFF.